The T cell receptor beta chain described here comes from a study of blood T cell repertoires in COVID-19. The germline V gene has CDR1 MNHEY and CDR2 SMNVEV (reference sequence). V lost 2 bases and J 8 bases, leaving 15 bases between the germline ends. The CDR3 is 14 residues long. Participants were aged about 18 to 90 years from about two dozen US areas. Participant-given clinical history determined each cohort assignment. No more than 2 weeks before study entry, exposed participants had met a case of COVID-19. Data came from immunoSEQ multiplex PCR; TCRdb stores just in-frame clones and leaves some out. The sample includes approximately 200,000 clones, 75% to 90% seen only once; the top ten take more than 4%.

Input material: PBMCs or T cells enriched from blood (not recorded which). The chain couples TRBV27 to TRBJ1-2; D ambiguous. The TCR comes from a young woman who had been exposed to COVID-19. The CDR3 protein is CASSLTGAGRGYTF. DNA for the CDR3: TGTGCCAGCAGTTTAACGGGAGCCGGGAGGGGCTACACCTTC.